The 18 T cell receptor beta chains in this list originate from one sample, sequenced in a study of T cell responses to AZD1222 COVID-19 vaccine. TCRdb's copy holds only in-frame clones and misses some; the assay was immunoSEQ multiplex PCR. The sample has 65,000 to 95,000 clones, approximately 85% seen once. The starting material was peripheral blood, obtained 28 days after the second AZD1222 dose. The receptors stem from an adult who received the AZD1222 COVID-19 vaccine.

The CDR3 DNA reads as TGCAGCGTTGAAGCTCGGGGGGAGTCCACAGATACGCAGTATTTT. It yields the protein CSVEARGESTDTQYF. V is TRBV29-1 and J is TRBJ2-3, with 7 bases fitting TRBD2. In germline, CDR1 is SQVTM, CDR2 ANQGSEA. V trimming: 1 base; J trimming: 2 bases; junction bases outside the gene matches: 6. CDR3 length: 15 residues.

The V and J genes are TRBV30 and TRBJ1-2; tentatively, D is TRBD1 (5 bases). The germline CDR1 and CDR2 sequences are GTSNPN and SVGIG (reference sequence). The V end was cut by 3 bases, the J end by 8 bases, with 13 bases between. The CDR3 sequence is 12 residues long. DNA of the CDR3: TGTGCCTGGAGCACAGGAAAAGGGGGCTACACCTTC. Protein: CAWSTGKGGYTF.

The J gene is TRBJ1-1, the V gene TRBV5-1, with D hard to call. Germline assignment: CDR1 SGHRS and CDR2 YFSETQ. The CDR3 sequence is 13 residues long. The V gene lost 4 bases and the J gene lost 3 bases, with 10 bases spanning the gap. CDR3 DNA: TGCGCCAGCAGCCCCAAAGGCGACACTGAAGCTTTCTTT. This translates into CASSPKGDTEAFF.

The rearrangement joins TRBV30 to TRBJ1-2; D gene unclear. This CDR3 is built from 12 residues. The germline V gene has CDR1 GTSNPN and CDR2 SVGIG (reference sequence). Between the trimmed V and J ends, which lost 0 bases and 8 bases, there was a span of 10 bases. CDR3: CAWSVSRWGYTF. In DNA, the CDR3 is TGTGCCTGGAGTGTAAGTCGTTGGGGCTACACCTTC.

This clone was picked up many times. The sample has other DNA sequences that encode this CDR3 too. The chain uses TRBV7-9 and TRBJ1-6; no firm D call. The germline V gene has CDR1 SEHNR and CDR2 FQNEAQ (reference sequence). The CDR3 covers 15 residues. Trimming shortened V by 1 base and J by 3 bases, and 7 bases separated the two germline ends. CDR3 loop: CASSLVSGYNSPLHF. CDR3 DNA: TGTGCCAGCAGCTTAGTTAGCGGCTATAATTCACCCCTCCACTTT.

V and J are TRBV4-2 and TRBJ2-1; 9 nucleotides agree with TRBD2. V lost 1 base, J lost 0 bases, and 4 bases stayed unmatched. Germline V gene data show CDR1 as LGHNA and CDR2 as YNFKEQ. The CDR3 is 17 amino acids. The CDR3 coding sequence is TGTGCCAGCAGCCAAGTGCGGGGGGGGAACTCCTACAATGAGCAGTTCTTC. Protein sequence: CASSQVRGGNSYNEQFF.

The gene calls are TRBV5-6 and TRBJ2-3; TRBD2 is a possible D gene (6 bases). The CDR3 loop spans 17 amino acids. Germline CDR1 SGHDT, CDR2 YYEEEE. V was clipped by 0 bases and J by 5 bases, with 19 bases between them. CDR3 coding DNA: TGTGCCAGCAGCTTGGTTAGGGGAGGAGGACGGATAGATACGCAGTATTTT. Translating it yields CASSLVRGGGRIDTQYF.

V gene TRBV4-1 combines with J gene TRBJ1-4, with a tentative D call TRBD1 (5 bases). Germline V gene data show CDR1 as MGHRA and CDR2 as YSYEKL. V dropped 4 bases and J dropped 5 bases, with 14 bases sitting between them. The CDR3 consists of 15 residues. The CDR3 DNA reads TGCGCCAGCAGCCCCCGGGCGCGGGGCAATGAAAAACTGTTTTTT. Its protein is CASSPRARGNEKLFF.

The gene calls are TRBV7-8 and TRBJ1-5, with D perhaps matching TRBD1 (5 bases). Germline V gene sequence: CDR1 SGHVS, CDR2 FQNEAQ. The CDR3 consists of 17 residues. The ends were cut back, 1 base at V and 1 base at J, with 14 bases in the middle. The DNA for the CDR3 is TGTGCCAGCAGCTTAGGCCCCCTCAAGGGGAGCAATCAGCCCCAGCATTTT. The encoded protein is CASSLGPLKGSNQPQHF.

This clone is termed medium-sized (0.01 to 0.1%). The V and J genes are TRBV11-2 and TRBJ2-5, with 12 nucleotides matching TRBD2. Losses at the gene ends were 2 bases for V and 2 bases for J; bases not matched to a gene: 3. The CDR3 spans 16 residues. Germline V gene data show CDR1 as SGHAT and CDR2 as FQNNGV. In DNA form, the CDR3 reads TGTGCCAGCAGCTTACTAGCGGGGGGGACACAAGAGACCCAGTACTTC. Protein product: CASSLLAGGTQETQYF.

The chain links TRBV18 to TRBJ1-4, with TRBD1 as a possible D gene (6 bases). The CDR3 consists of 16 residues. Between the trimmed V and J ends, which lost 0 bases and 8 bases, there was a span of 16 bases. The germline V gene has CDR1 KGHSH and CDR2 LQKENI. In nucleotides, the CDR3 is TGTGCCAGCTCACCACCGGCCACACCAAGGGGGGAAAAACTGTTTTTT. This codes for CASSPPATPRGEKLFF.

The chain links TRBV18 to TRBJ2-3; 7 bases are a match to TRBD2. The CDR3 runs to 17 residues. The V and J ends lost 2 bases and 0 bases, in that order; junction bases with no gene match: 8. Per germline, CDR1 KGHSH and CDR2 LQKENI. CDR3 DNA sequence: TGTGCCAGCTCACCAACTTCTAGCGGCCCTAGCACAGATACGCAGTATTTT. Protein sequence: CASSPTSSGPSTDTQYF.

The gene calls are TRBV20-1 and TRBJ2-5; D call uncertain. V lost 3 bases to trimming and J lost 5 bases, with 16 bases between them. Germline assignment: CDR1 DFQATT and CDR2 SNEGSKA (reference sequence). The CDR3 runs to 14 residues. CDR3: CSASRLATSETQYF. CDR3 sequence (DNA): TGCAGTGCTAGTAGACTCGCCACCAGTGAGACCCAGTACTTC.

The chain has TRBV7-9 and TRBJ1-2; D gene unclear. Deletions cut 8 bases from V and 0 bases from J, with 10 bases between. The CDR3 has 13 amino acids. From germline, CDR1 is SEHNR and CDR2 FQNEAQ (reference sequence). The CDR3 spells CASGRAANYGYTF. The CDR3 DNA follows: TGTGCCAGCGGACGAGCAGCTAACTATGGCTACACCTTC.

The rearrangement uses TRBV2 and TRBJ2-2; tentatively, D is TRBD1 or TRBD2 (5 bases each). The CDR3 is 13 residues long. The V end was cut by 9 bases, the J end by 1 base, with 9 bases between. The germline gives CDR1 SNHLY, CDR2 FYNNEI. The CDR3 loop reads CASPGRNTGELFF. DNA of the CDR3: TGTGCCAGTCCGGGACGGAACACCGGGGAGCTGTTTTTT.

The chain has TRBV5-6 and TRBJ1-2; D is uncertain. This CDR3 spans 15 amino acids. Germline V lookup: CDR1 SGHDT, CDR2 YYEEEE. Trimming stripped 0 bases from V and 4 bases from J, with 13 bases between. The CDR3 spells CASSLDLGSSYGYTF. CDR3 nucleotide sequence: TGTGCCAGCAGCTTGGATCTTGGCAGTTCCTATGGCTACACCTTC.

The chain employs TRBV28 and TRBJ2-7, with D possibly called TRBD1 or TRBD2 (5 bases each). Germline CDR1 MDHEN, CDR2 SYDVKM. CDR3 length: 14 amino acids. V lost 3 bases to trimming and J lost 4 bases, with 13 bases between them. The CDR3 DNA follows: TGTGCCAGCAGTTTTCCCGGGACCCTTTACGAGCAGTACTTC. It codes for CASSFPGTLYEQYF.

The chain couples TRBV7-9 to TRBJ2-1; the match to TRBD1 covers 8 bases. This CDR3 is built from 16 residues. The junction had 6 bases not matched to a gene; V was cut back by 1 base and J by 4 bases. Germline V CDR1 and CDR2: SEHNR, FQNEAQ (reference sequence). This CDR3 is CASSLVYGQGYNEQFF. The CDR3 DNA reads TGTGCCAGCAGCTTAGTATACGGACAGGGTTACAATGAGCAGTTCTTC.